These T cell receptor beta chains were read from a single sample in a study of T-cell memory formation after mild COVID-19. TCRdb passed the 5' RACE reads through MiXCR, listing each CDR3 protein once. The data contain about 190,000 distinct CDR3 sequences, 18% of them singletons. The specimen was PBMCs or a T cell subset sorted from them (not recorded which). The receptors here all came from an adult woman who had mild COVID-19 (a few samples of this study predate the infection). Cell type and time point are not known. Each CDR3 is given with its conserved first and last residue. The order of the fields is clone size, J gene, V gene, D gene, CDR3 length, CDR3 DNA, CDR3 protein. A D gene is named only where the DNA matches it firmly. Some rows have no size entry. The others give once, few or many, or a class for an expanded clone.

abundance: few; j_gene: TRBJ1-5; v_gene: TRBV3-1; d_gene: NA; len: 14; CDR3nt: TGTGCCAGCAGCCAAGATCGCAGTTATCAGCCCCAGCATTTT; CDR3aa: CASSQDRSYQPQHF
abundance: few; j_gene: TRBJ1-5; v_gene: TRBV2; d_gene: TRBD1; len: 16; CDR3nt: TGTGCCAGCAGCTCCGCAGGGACAGGGGGCGGTCAGCCCCAGCATTTT; CDR3aa: CASSSAGTGGGQPQHF
abundance: NA; j_gene: TRBJ2-3; v_gene: TRBV12-5; d_gene: TRBD2; len: 19; CDR3nt: TGTGCTAGTGGTTTGGTACAGCCCTTAGCGGGACGATACACAGATACGCAGTATTTT; CDR3aa: CASGLVQPLAGRYTDTQYF
abundance: many; j_gene: TRBJ2-1; v_gene: TRBV12-3/TRBV12-4; d_gene: TRBD2; len: 15; CDR3nt: TGTGCCAGCAGTCCCGGGACTAGCGGGAACAATGAGCAGTTCTTC; CDR3aa: CASSPGTSGNNEQFF
abundance: few; j_gene: TRBJ1-1; v_gene: TRBV19; d_gene: NA; len: 12; CDR3nt: TGTGCCAGTAGTATAGGGAGGGCTGAAGCTTTCTTT; CDR3aa: CASSIGRAEAFF
abundance: many; j_gene: TRBJ2-7; v_gene: TRBV5-1; d_gene: NA; len: 15; CDR3nt: TGCGCCAGCAGGAGGGATCCGGGAGACTCCTACGAGCAGTACTTC; CDR3aa: CASRRDPGDSYEQYF
abundance: few; j_gene: TRBJ2-7; v_gene: TRBV3-1; d_gene: NA; len: 12; CDR3nt: TGTGCCAGCAGCCGGACCCCCTACGAGCAGTACTTC; CDR3aa: CASSRTPYEQYF
abundance: NA; j_gene: TRBJ2-7; v_gene: TRBV7-3; d_gene: TRBD2; len: 18; CDR3nt: TGTGCCAGCCGCGTAACCCCCACTAGCGGGGGAAGCTCCTACGAGCAGTACTTC; CDR3aa: CASRVTPTSGGSSYEQYF
abundance: NA; j_gene: TRBJ2-7; v_gene: TRBV5-1; d_gene: NA; len: 14; CDR3nt: TGCGCCAGCAGCCCGAGACAGATCACCTACGAGCAGTACTTC; CDR3aa: CASSPRQITYEQYF
abundance: NA; j_gene: TRBJ1-5; v_gene: TRBV2; d_gene: TRBD1; len: 14; CDR3nt: TGTGCCAGCAGTGGGGACAGCGTTAATCAGCCCCAGCATTTT; CDR3aa: CASSGDSVNQPQHF
abundance: NA; j_gene: TRBJ2-5; v_gene: TRBV5-1; d_gene: TRBD2; len: 16; CDR3nt: TGCGCCAGCAGCGCCGGAAAGGGACTAGCTGTAGAGACCCAGTACTTC; CDR3aa: CASSAGKGLAVETQYF
abundance: NA; j_gene: TRBJ1-2; v_gene: TRBV20-1; d_gene: NA; len: 11; CDR3nt: TGCAGTGCTAGAGACGGGGTCGGCTACACCTTC; CDR3aa: CSARDGVGYTF
abundance: few; j_gene: TRBJ2-5; v_gene: TRBV5-1; d_gene: TRBD2; len: 14; CDR3nt: TGCGCCAGCAGCTTCCCTAGCGGGGGGGAGACCCAGTACTTC; CDR3aa: CASSFPSGGETQYF
abundance: NA; j_gene: TRBJ1-1; v_gene: TRBV5-1; d_gene: NA; len: 15; CDR3nt: TGCGCCAGCAGCTTGGTAAGTGGCAGGTTGGCTGAAGCTTTCTTT; CDR3aa: CASSLVSGRLAEAFF
abundance: few; j_gene: TRBJ1-4; v_gene: TRBV20-1; d_gene: NA; len: 15; CDR3nt: TGCAGTGCTCTAACCCCAGGGGTTGCTAATGAAAAACTGTTTTTT; CDR3aa: CSALTPGVANEKLFF
abundance: many; j_gene: TRBJ2-3; v_gene: TRBV18; d_gene: NA; len: 12; CDR3nt: TGTGCCAGCTCTCGGAGCACAGATACGCAGTATTTT; CDR3aa: CASSRSTDTQYF
abundance: NA; j_gene: TRBJ1-5; v_gene: TRBV6-6; d_gene: NA; len: 14; CDR3nt: TGTGCCAGCATTCCAGAAATTAGCAATCAGCCCCAGCATTTT; CDR3aa: CASIPEISNQPQHF
abundance: once; j_gene: TRBJ2-1; v_gene: TRBV6-2/TRBV6-3; d_gene: TRBD2; len: 13; CDR3nt: TGTGCCAGCGGACTAGCGCGAGGGAATGAGCAGTTCTTC; CDR3aa: CASGLARGNEQFF
abundance: NA; j_gene: TRBJ1-6; v_gene: TRBV6-1; d_gene: NA; len: 14; CDR3nt: TGTGCCAGCAGTGAACCAGGCAGAAGGTTACCCCTCCACTTT; CDR3aa: CASSEPGRRLPLHF
abundance: NA; j_gene: TRBJ2-5; v_gene: TRBV24-1; d_gene: NA; len: 13; CDR3nt: TGTGCCACCAGTGATGGAGGTTTAGAGACCCAGTACTTC; CDR3aa: CATSDGGLETQYF
abundance: few; j_gene: TRBJ2-3; v_gene: TRBV6-5; d_gene: NA; len: 12; CDR3nt: TGTGCCAGCAGAGTATCTGGAGATACGCAGTATTTT; CDR3aa: CASRVSGDTQYF
abundance: NA; j_gene: TRBJ1-2; v_gene: TRBV20-1; d_gene: NA; len: 14; CDR3nt: TGCAGTGCTAGTAATGATGGGGGAATTGGTGGCTACACCTTC; CDR3aa: CSASNDGGIGGYTF
abundance: NA; j_gene: TRBJ2-7; v_gene: TRBV27; d_gene: NA; len: 14; CDR3nt: TGTGCCAGCAAGGGATTCGGTTCCGGGGTCGAGCAGTACTTC; CDR3aa: CASKGFGSGVEQYF
abundance: few; j_gene: TRBJ2-5; v_gene: TRBV18; d_gene: TRBD2; len: 15; CDR3nt: TGTGCCAGCTCCCAGATTAGGACTAGCGGACTCGGCGAGTACTTC; CDR3aa: CASSQIRTSGLGEYF
abundance: once; j_gene: TRBJ2-3; v_gene: TRBV18; d_gene: TRBD2; len: 16; CDR3nt: TGTGCCAGCTCCGGCGGGACTAGCGGGAGGAGGAGTACGCAGTATTTT; CDR3aa: CASSGGTSGRRSTQYF
abundance: NA; j_gene: TRBJ2-5; v_gene: TRBV27; d_gene: NA; len: 13; CDR3nt: TGTGCCAGCAGTTCCAGACGGCAGGAGACCCAGTACTTC; CDR3aa: CASSSRRQETQYF
abundance: few; j_gene: TRBJ2-7; v_gene: TRBV7-2; d_gene: NA; len: 12; CDR3nt: TGTGCCAGCCGGACGGGATCCTACGAGCAGTACTTC; CDR3aa: CASRTGSYEQYF
abundance: NA; j_gene: TRBJ2-3; v_gene: TRBV24-1; d_gene: TRBD1; len: 15; CDR3nt: TGTGCCACCAGTGATTTCAGGGGGTATGGAGATACGCAGTATTTT; CDR3aa: CATSDFRGYGDTQYF
abundance: NA; j_gene: TRBJ2-7; v_gene: TRBV25-1; d_gene: NA; len: 17; CDR3nt: TGTGCCAGCAGCCCCCCCGGGGGTTTGGGTGGATCCTACGAGCAGTACTTC; CDR3aa: CASSPPGGLGGSYEQYF
abundance: few; j_gene: TRBJ2-1; v_gene: TRBV24-1; d_gene: NA; len: 13; CDR3nt: TGTGCCGCCTCAAGACATGGTGGGAATGAGCAGTTCTTC; CDR3aa: CAASRHGGNEQFF
abundance: many; j_gene: TRBJ2-1; v_gene: TRBV6-5; d_gene: NA; len: 13; CDR3nt: TGTGCCAGCAGTTTCGAGAAGAACAATGAGCAGTTCTTC; CDR3aa: CASSFEKNNEQFF
abundance: NA; j_gene: TRBJ2-1; v_gene: TRBV5-1; d_gene: NA; len: 13; CDR3nt: TGCGCCAGCAGCGGGGGGACGAGGACTGAGCAGTTCTTC; CDR3aa: CASSGGTRTEQFF
abundance: many; j_gene: TRBJ2-7; v_gene: TRBV5-1; d_gene: TRBD1; len: 14; CDR3nt: TGCGCCAGTACCCCAGGGGGCAGGACCTACGAGCAGTACTTC; CDR3aa: CASTPGGRTYEQYF
abundance: NA; j_gene: TRBJ2-5; v_gene: TRBV7-2; d_gene: NA; len: 13; CDR3nt: TGTGCCAGCAGCTTCGGGGGTTTGGAGACCCAGTACTTC; CDR3aa: CASSFGGLETQYF
abundance: NA; j_gene: TRBJ1-2; v_gene: TRBV5-1; d_gene: NA; len: 13; CDR3nt: TGCGCCAGCAGCCTTGGGAATAACTATGGCTACACCTTC; CDR3aa: CASSLGNNYGYTF
abundance: NA; j_gene: TRBJ2-4; v_gene: TRBV27; d_gene: TRBD1; len: 14; CDR3nt: TGTGCCAGCAGAACGGACAGGGCTGGGAACATTCAGTACTTC; CDR3aa: CASRTDRAGNIQYF
abundance: many; j_gene: TRBJ2-7; v_gene: TRBV11-2; d_gene: NA; len: 15; CDR3nt: TGTGCCAGCAGCGACCCCAGGGCAGGCTCCTACGAGCAGTACTTC; CDR3aa: CASSDPRAGSYEQYF
abundance: many; j_gene: TRBJ2-1; v_gene: TRBV29-1; d_gene: TRBD1; len: 14; CDR3nt: TGCAGCCTTACCGGGACAGGGAGGGCAAATGAGCAGTTCTTC; CDR3aa: CSLTGTGRANEQFF
abundance: NA; j_gene: TRBJ2-1; v_gene: TRBV5-1; d_gene: TRBD2; len: 16; CDR3nt: TGCGCCAGCAGCCGGGGACTAGCGGGAGCATTAGATGAGCAGTTCTTC; CDR3aa: CASSRGLAGALDEQFF
abundance: many; j_gene: TRBJ2-2; v_gene: TRBV4-1; d_gene: NA; len: 16; CDR3nt: TGCGCCAGCAGCCAACCTCCGGGACAAAACACCGGGGAGCTGTTTTTT; CDR3aa: CASSQPPGQNTGELFF
abundance: NA; j_gene: TRBJ2-6; v_gene: TRBV6-1; d_gene: NA; len: 15; CDR3nt: TGTGCCAGCAGTGAGCGGGGCGCCGGGGCCAACGTCCTGACTTTC; CDR3aa: CASSERGAGANVLTF
abundance: NA; j_gene: TRBJ1-1; v_gene: TRBV19; d_gene: NA; len: 13; CDR3nt: TGTGCCAGTAGTATAGGTGAGGGAGGAGAAGCTTTCTTT; CDR3aa: CASSIGEGGEAFF
abundance: NA; j_gene: TRBJ1-4; v_gene: TRBV2; d_gene: TRBD1; len: 15; CDR3nt: TGTGCCAGCAGGAGACAGGGAAATAGGAATGAAAAACTGTTTTTT; CDR3aa: CASRRQGNRNEKLFF
abundance: NA; j_gene: TRBJ1-5; v_gene: TRBV7-4; d_gene: NA; len: 13; CDR3nt: TGTGCCAGATACAGGGTTAGCAATCAGCCCCAGCATTTT; CDR3aa: CARYRVSNQPQHF
abundance: many; j_gene: TRBJ1-4; v_gene: TRBV12-3/TRBV12-4; d_gene: TRBD1; len: 15; CDR3nt: TGTGCCAGCAGTCTCACAGGGGTCGGAAATGAAAAACTGTTTTTT; CDR3aa: CASSLTGVGNEKLFF
abundance: few; j_gene: TRBJ2-5; v_gene: TRBV12-3/TRBV12-4; d_gene: TRBD2; len: 17; CDR3nt: TGTGCCAGCAGTTTCGGGGCGGGAGGGCCGTCGTCAGAGACCCAGTACTTC; CDR3aa: CASSFGAGGPSSETQYF
abundance: many; j_gene: TRBJ2-1; v_gene: TRBV29-1; d_gene: NA; len: 14; CDR3nt: TGCAGCGTACGGACAACACTTGGCTACAATGAGCAGTTCTTC; CDR3aa: CSVRTTLGYNEQFF
abundance: NA; j_gene: TRBJ2-5; v_gene: TRBV9; d_gene: TRBD2; len: 14; CDR3nt: TGTGCCAGCAACGTGGCGGGGGGCCAAGAGACCCAGTACTTC; CDR3aa: CASNVAGGQETQYF
abundance: few; j_gene: TRBJ1-2; v_gene: TRBV12-3/TRBV12-4; d_gene: NA; len: 15; CDR3nt: TGTGCCAGCAGTTTTCGCAGGGTAGCTAACTATGGCTACACCTTC; CDR3aa: CASSFRRVANYGYTF